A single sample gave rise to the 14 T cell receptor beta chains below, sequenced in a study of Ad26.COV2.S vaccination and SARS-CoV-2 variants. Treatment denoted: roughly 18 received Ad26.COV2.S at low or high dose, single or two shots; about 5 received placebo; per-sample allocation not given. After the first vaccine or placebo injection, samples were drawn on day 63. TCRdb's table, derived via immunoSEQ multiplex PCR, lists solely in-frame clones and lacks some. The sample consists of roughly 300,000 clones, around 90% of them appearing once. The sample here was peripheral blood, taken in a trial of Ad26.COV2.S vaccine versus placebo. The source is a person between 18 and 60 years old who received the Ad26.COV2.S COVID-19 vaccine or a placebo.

CDR3 DNA sequence: TGTGCCAGTAGTATTGGGCAGGGACGAGGCAATCAGCCCCAGCATTTT. Translating it yields CASSIGQGRGNQPQHF. The chain employs TRBV19 and TRBJ1-5; D is perhaps TRBD1 (5 bases). This CDR3 has 16 residues. Germline CDR1 LNHDA, CDR2 SQIVND (reference sequence). V was clipped by 3 bases and J by 2 bases, with 14 bases between them.

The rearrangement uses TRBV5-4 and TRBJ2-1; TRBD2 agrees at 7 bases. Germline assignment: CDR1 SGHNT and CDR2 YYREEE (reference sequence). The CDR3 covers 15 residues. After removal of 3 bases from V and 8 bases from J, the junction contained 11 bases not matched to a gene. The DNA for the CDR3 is TGTGCCAGCAGCTCCCTACTCCGAACTAGCGATGAGCAGTTCTTC. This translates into CASSSLLRTSDEQFF.

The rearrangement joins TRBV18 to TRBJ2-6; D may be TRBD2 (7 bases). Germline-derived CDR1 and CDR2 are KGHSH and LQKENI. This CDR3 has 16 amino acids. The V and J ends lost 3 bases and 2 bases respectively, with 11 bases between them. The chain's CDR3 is CASSPPGGAGANVLTF. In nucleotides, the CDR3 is TGTGCCAGCTCACCCCCGGGGGGCGCTGGGGCCAACGTCCTGACTTTC.

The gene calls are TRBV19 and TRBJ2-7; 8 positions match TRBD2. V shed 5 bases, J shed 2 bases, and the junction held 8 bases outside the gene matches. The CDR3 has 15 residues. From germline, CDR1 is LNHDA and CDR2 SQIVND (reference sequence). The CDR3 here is CASSLLAGSAYEQYF. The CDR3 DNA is TGTGCCAGTAGTTTGTTAGCGGGATCCGCCTACGAGCAGTACTTC.

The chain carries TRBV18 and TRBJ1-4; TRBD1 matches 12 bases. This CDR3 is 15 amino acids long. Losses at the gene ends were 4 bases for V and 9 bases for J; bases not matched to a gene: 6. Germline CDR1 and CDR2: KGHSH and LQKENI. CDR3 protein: CASSRPGQGAKKLFF. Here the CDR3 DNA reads TGTGCCAGCTCACGACCGGGACAGGGGGCGAAAAAACTGTTTTTT.

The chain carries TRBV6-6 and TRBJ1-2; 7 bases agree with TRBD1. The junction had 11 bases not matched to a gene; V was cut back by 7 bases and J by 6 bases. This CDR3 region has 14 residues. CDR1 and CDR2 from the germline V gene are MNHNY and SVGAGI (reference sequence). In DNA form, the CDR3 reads TGTGCCAGCACCCTGGTGAGGGGGCCCCATGGCTACACCTTC. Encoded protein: CASTLVRGPHGYTF.

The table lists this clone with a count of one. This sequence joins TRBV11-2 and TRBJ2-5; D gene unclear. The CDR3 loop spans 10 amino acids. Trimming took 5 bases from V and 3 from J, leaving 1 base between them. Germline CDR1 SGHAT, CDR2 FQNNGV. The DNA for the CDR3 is TGTGCCAGCAGCGAAGAGACCCAGTACTTC. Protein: CASSEETQYF. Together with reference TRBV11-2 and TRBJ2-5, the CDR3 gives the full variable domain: EAGVAQSPRYKIIEKRQSVAFWCNPISGHATLYWYQQILGQGPKLLIQFQNNGVVDDSQLPKDRFSAERLKGVDSTLKIQPAKLEDSAVYLCASSEETQYFGPGTRLLVL.

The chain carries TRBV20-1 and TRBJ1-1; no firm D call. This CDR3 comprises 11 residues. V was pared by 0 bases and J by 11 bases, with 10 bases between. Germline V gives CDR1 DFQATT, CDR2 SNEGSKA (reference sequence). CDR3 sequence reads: CSAREPDEAFF. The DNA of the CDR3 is TGCAGTGCTAGAGAACCAGACGAGGCTTTCTTT.

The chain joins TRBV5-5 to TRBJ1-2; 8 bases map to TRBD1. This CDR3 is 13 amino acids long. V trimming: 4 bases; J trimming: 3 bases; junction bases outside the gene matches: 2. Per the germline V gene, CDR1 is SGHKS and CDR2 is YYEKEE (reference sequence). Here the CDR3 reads CASSVTGDYGYTF. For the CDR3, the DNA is TGTGCCAGCAGCGTGACAGGGGACTATGGCTACACCTTC.

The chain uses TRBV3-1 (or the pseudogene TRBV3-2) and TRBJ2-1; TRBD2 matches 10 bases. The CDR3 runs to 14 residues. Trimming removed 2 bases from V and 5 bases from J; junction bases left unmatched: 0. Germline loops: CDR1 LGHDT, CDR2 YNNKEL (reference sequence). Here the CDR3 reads CASSQLAGDNEQFF. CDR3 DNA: TGTGCCAGCAGCCAACTAGCGGGAGACAATGAGCAGTTCTTC.

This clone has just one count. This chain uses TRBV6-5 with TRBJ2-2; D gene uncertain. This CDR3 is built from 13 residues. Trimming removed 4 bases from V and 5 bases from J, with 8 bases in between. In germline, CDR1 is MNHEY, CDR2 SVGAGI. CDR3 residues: CASSSDLTGELFF. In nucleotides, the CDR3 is TGTGCCAGCAGTTCCGACCTTACCGGGGAGCTGTTTTTT.

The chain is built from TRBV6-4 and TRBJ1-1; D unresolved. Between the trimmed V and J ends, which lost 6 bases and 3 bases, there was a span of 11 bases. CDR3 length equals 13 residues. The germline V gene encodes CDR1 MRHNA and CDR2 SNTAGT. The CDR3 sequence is CASRDNRYTEAFF. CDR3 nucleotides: TGTGCCAGCAGGGATAACAGATACACTGAAGCTTTCTTT.

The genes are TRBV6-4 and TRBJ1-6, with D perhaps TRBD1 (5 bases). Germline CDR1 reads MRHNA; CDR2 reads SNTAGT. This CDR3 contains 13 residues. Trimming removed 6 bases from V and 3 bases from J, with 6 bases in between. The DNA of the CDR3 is TGTGCCAGCAGGGACAACTATAATTCACCCCTCCACTTT. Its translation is CASRDNYNSPLHF.

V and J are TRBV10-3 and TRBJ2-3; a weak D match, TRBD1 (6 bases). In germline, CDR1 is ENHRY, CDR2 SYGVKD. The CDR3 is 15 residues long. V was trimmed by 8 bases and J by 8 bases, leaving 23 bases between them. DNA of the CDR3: TGTGCCATCCGGTATGGGGGCGGTATCAGTGGTACGCAGTATTTT. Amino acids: CAIRYGGGISGTQYF.